This T cell receptor beta chain was identified during a study of T cell responses to AZD1222 COVID-19 vaccine. Study outcomes and limitations: Females outnumbered males among donors, who were mostly white British; clonal diversity was possibly underestimated. Every sample of the repertoires postdated the peak T cell response. Recipients of two AZD1222 doses showed rising Spike-specific TCR breadth and depth. CD4 TCRs associated with vaccination spanned spike, dominating at 160-218 and 743-854.

Libraries were prepared by immunoSEQ multiplex PCR; TCRdb keeps only in-frame clonotypes and omits some of them. Of about 150,000 clones listed, around 89% are singletons. Notes on this clone: Its matching antigen is unknown.

The CDR3 runs 15 residues. The ends were cut back, 1 base at V and 7 bases at J, with 16 bases in the middle. Germline assignment: CDR1 SGHRS and CDR2 YFSETQ. This receptor was identified in an adult in good health. The V gene is TRBV5-1, the J gene TRBJ2-3, with D perhaps matching TRBD2 (6 bases). Sequenced material: peripheral blood, taken on day 0 of MenACWY control vaccination. CDR3 coding DNA: TGCGCCAGCAGCTTGCCGGCGGGGTCGACTCATACGCAGTATTTT. Translated: CASSLPAGSTHTQYF.